This TCR beta chain was identified during a study of blood T cell repertoires in COVID-19. Overall study context: Donors in the United States, Italy and Spain gave samples during acute or convalescent COVID-19. Sample material is recorded as cDNA or gDNA derived from T cells, B-cell-depleted T cells, or PBMCs.

Original processing methods: Amplification from reference gene primers served as the basis for estimated nucleated cell counts. TCRdb's table, derived via immunoSEQ multiplex PCR, lists solely in-frame clones and lacks some. The DNA was the basis for D and trimming; V, J and clone size are from that table. Of around 130,000 clones listed, about four fifths are singletons. Sample: peripheral blood. The TCR was taken from a woman in her twenties or thirties who had recovered from COVID-19.

CDR3 nucleotides: TGTGCCAGCAGCTTAGTTGACGGGGGGGCCTCCAATGAGCAGTTCTTC. Protein sequence: CASSLVDGGASNEQFF. The chain employs TRBV13 and TRBJ2-1; 8 bases map to TRBD2. CDR1 PRHDT and CDR2 FYEKMQ come from the germline V gene (reference sequence). The CDR3 sequence is 16 residues long. V lost 1 base and J lost 6; bases outside the gene matches: 8.